Listed here is a single T cell receptor (beta chain). Its antigen is still unknown. Per-base quality was not reported, and no clone a single base away is much larger than it. This record comes from a study of cytomegalovirus exposure and HLA in healthy donors (dated 2017 in TCRdb). As for the study more broadly: In an earlier analysis of approximately 640 of the donors, roughly 300 Gb of sequence data and 90 million to 120 million unique TCR beta sequences from 150 million to 200 million T cells were reported. An early release that covered some 640 HLA-typed donors contained about 290 gigabases of sequencing data and about 84 million unique TCR sequences. The genetic ancestry cluster associated with self-reported Caucasian donors included over 80% of the 350 to 500 genotyped donors. The aim of the study was to test whether cataloging public T cell receptors could identify signatures of past pathogen exposure. The study used immunosequencing to profile the T cell repertoires of 670 or so subjects and linked those repertoires to cytomegalovirus serostatus. Along with the roughly 670-subject first cohort, a separate validation cohort of more than 90 different subjects was used. High-throughput TCR immunosequencing, statistical association of individual TCRs with disease status, and machine learning were combined to predict cytomegalovirus infection status. In a later analysis, previously published TCR beta repertoires from 670 or so donors were re-analyzed and high-resolution HLA genotyping was added so that TCR occurrence patterns could be studied. Rather than using new phenotypic data, the later analysis identified candidate immune exposures from TCR beta sequences and from how often those sequences occurred across donors. To decide whether each TCR beta V gene segment behaved as functional or pseudogenic, an earlier analysis of some 600 of the donors relied on high-throughput TCR beta sequencing. Donor age, sex, ethnicity and CMV serostatus were compiled together with the repertoire data. Genome-wide SNP genotypes for about 65% of the roughly 670 donors were used in a later genetic analysis, which treated that subset as a discovery cohort. All discovery cohort repertoires had been generated on a single sequencing platform. Both class I and class II loci were covered by HLA typing, at four-digit resolution. Typing coverage varied by locus: roughly 629-630 donors for A, B, C, DRB1 and DQB1; some 520 for DQA1; about 600 for DPA1; 400 to 480 for DPB1. Because of strong linkage in the cohort, four or five DR-DQ haplotypes were treated as single units for association and clustering. Among some 400 genotyped donors of the cohort, an average of approximately 230,000 unique TCR beta nucleotide sequences were sequenced per donor, roughly 20% of them non-productive. Broad study findings and their caveats: A few of the identified cytomegalovirus-associated TCR beta chains were confirmed in vitro to be specific for cytomegalovirus antigens. At a false discovery rate of 0.05, a later analysis linked some 18,000 TCR beta sequences to specific HLA alleles. Linkage disequilibrium might explain the correlated functional status among segregating V segments, but an unknown experimental factor could not be ruled out. Some IMGT-functional V segments, including TRBV6-2 and TRBV6-3, could not be told apart with the 87-base-pair reads, so those segments were excluded. In an earlier analysis of roughly 500 of the donors, most TCR beta V segments appeared in productive rearrangements about 87% or about 30% of the time, broadly matching IMGT annotations. The study gave a list of over 150 TCR beta chains associated with cytomegalovirus. A further reported finding was that TCR beta sequences accurately predicted the HLA-A and HLA-B alleles for most subjects in the first cohort. V-gene and J-gene trimming of TCR beta chains was associated with a missense DCLRE1C variant in a later genetic analysis, and the association was replicated in an independent cohort. A later analysis found that most CMV-associated TCR beta chains appeared HLA-restricted, with HLA associations seemingly driven largely by CMV exposure. The earlier analysis of nearly 600 of the donors excluded seventeen rarely observed V segments, including chromosome 9 orphons, because counts were too low. A cluster of highly shared sequence variants was judged likely to represent a technical artifact of the sequencing pipeline. In a later analysis, HLA-associated TCR beta chains were found to be more clonally expanded and to have lower generation probabilities than equally common non-associated chains. It was suggested by the authors that the approach could potentially be generalized to other disease states and immunological phenotypes. The only immune exposure information available for the cohort was CMV serostatus. Roughly uniform sequencing depth across donors was assumed in presence/absence analyses, although this assumption may not hold. Cytomegalovirus status was reported to be diagnosed by the classifier with high specificity and sensitivity in both the original and validation cohorts. Because HLA typing was missing for some donors at each locus, association tests included only the typed subset. Compared with the 666-donor mean, donors in an Asian-associated ancestry cluster had fewer N-insertions in productive TCRs, according to a later genetic analysis. A later analysis reported that several top co-occurrence clusters appeared linked to parvovirus B19, influenza, CMV and Epstein-Barr virus. Strong co-occurrence of HLA alleles, especially DR and DQ, made assigning TCR associations to individual alleles difficult. Most TCR sequences were observed very rarely across donors, whereas some public TCRs were present in many individuals. A later analysis found that TCR association rates varied across HLA loci, with DRB1 alleles showing the most associated TCRs and HLA-C alleles the fewest. Only TCR beta chains were sequenced in this cohort, and the absence of alpha or paired-chain data limited detectable features.

The CDR3, from cysteine to phenylalanine, totals 15 residues. Only CDR3 DNA remains: 45 bases, in frame from the first base. V and J are trimmed by 0 bases and 4 bases, and the gene matches miss 2 bases of the junction. CDR1 MNHNS and CDR2 SASEGT are derived from the germline V gene. The library was produced with the immunoSEQ multiplex PCR assay. The multiplex PCR relied on a mix of 60 forward primers for TCR Vbeta segments and 13 reverse primers for TCR Jbeta segments. A multiplex PCR assay on genomic DNA amplified the CDR3 region of rearranged TCR beta genes. Amplified TCR beta libraries were sequenced as 87-base-pair reads on the Illumina HiSeq System. In the original analysis: In a later analysis, 70 million to 95 million unique TCR beta chains were counted across the 650 to 750 repertoires, and roughly 11 million of these chains were shared by at least two donors. Raw reads were error-corrected and collapsed into unique sequences with a nearest-neighbor algorithm that merged closely related sequences to remove PCR and sequencing errors. V, D and J gene segments were assigned by aligning CDR3 sequences to IMGT reference sequences. For a sequence to be retained, at least a six-nucleotide match to both a V gene segment and a J gene segment was required. Rearrangements were classified as productive when the CDR3 lacked stop codons and remained in frame with V and J, and all other rearrangements were classified as non-productive. CDR3 was defined by IMGT convention, running from the second conserved V-encoded cysteine to the conserved J-encoded phenylalanine. In an earlier analysis of more than 550 of the donors, sequences lacking an unambiguous match to a single V gene segment were excluded. In an earlier analysis of approximately 500 of the donors, a V segment was called functional when productive rearrangements were above 56.7%, and segregating when the standard deviation between donors exceeded 5%. To diagnose cytomegalovirus status from the catalog of TCR beta chain sequences, a statistical classification framework was built. In a later analysis, V and J genes were assigned by comparing TCR nucleotide sequences against IMGT/GENE-DB human TR gene sequences. Using the TCRdist pipeline, a later analysis assigned CDR3 sequences along with most-parsimonious VDJ recombination scenarios. In a later analysis, every TCR beta chain was defined by the combination of its CDR3 amino acid sequence and its V-gene family, and reads without a unique V-gene family were dropped. In a later analysis, around 600 highly shared, low-generation-probability nucleotide sequences were removed to address suspected cross-contamination and a sequencing artifact. A later analysis calculated a clonal expansion index for each public chain from normalized within-repertoire ranks of inferred template counts. In a later analysis, generation probabilities were computed with a VDJ recombination model fitted to out-of-frame rearrangements, and the resulting probabilities were checked against IGoR. A later analysis scored TCR-TCR, TCR-HLA and TCR-CMV co-occurrence with hypergeometric tests, applying a repertoire-size bias correction to TCR pairs. False discovery rates were estimated in a later analysis by permuting HLA or CMV assignments 20 times. In a later analysis, co-occurring TCRs were grouped using DBSCAN, with TCRdist sequence similarity added in when clustering inside HLA-allele-positive subsets. Co-occurrence clustering excluded repertoires with fewer than 30,000 or more than 120,000 public chains, plus five with anomalous nucleotide sharing. Drawn from immuneACCESS, this table holds only the in-frame rearrangements with V and J called that TCRdb kept. Clones are partly lost; checked studies trace under half to an unresolved V gene and leave the rest unexplained. V and J calls and clone size are copied from that table; D and trimming were computed from the DNA. Within this sample are about 190,000 clones, with 81% of them counted one time only. Together, the top ten hold roughly 2% of the sample.

The cohort consisted of approximately 690 healthy bone marrow donors. At the time of sampling, every cohort member was nominally healthy, though immune exposures that went unrecorded were likely present. The donor tested CMV seronegative and was one of the 352 seronegative cohort members. Each donor provided a peripheral blood sample, and peripheral blood mononuclear cells were used for TCR beta sequencing. Genomic DNA was extracted from the blood cell samples with the Qiagen DNeasy Blood Extraction Kit. Recombination joined TRBV6-1 with TRBJ1-1; the junction holds 10 bases that match TRBD1. The material sequenced was PBMCs. The TCR comes from a woman aged 25 to 39 in good health and CMV-seronegative. The bases read TGTGCCAGCAGTGAAGCAAGGACAGGGGGCACTGAAGCTTTCTTT. This codes for CASSEARTGGTEAFF.